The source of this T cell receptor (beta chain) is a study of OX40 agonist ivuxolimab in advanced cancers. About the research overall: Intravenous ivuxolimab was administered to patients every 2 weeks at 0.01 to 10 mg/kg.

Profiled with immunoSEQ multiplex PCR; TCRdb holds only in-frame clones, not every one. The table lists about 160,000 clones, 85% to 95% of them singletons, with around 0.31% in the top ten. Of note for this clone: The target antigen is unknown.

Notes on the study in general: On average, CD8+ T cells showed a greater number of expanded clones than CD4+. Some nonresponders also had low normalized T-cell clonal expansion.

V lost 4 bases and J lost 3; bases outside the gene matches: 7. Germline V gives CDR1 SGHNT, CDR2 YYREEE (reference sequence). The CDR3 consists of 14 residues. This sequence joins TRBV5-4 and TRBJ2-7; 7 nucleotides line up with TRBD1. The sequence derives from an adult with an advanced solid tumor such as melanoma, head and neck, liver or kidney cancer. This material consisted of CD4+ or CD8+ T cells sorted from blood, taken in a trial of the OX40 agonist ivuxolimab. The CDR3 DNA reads TGTGCCAGCAGCCCAAGGGACAGCAGCTACGAGCAGTACTTC. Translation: CASSPRDSSYEQYF.